The table lists the clone carrying this TCR beta chain with a few counts. Its antigen is not identified. The CDR3 runs 14 residues. V dropped 7 bases and J dropped 3 bases, with 16 bases sitting between them. Germline CDR1 is SGHRS and CDR2 is YFSETQ. There were TCR beta CDR3 regions amplified from RNA transcripts. Using the HTBI primer set, a first-round RT-PCR was run on the TCR CDR3. TCRdb ran MiXCR on the multiplex PCR reads and lists one entry per CDR3 protein. The sample holds around 420,000 distinct CDR3 sequences, roughly 14% seen once. The sample comes from a study of T cells in Graves' hyperthyroidism and ophthalmopathy. Study context: Peripheral blood draws took place at initial diagnosis, ahead of any treatment. General study points: With a median lead of approximately 6.4 months before onset, the model predicted ophthalmopathy.

A lack of ophthalmopathy progression within 18 months defined stable Graves' hyperthyroidism. This sequence was found in a woman younger than 35 with Graves' hyperthyroidism. The V gene is TRBV5-1, the J gene TRBJ2-5; TRBD2 is a possible D gene (6 bases). Sequenced sample: blood. The CDR3 region is CASSLEDYKETQYF. The CDR3, as DNA: TGCGCCAGCTCTCTGGAGGACTACAAAGAGACCCAGTACTTC.